This note documents a single TCR beta chain sequence. The antigen it recognizes is unknown. No per-base quality is available; no much larger clone lies one base away. These data originate in a study of CD8 T cells in ankylosing spondylitis (dated by TCRdb to the late 2010s). Looking at the study overall: T cell receptor beta repertoires were profiled in healthy donors and ankylosing spondylitis patients so that disease-linked TCR variants could be found. The full study cohort was made up of about 25 ankylosing spondylitis patients and more than 90 healthy donors. Peripheral blood was sampled, and synovial fluid was also collected from ankylosing spondylitis patients. Points the paper makes about the study in general: Significant enrichment of the disease-linked clones was reported in matched synovial fluid samples from ankylosing spondylitis patients. Blood from ankylosing spondylitis patients appeared to be characterized by a TCR beta motif made up of under ten highly homologous amino acid variants. The disease-linked clones had a CD8+ phenotype and were found at relatively low frequencies in peripheral blood. Some of the motif variants had been reported before in the synovial fluid and blood of reactive arthritis patients, a finding that suggests common disease-initiation mechanisms.

The V end loses 6 bases and the J end loses 8 bases, and a stretch of 17 bases separates them. CDR1 and CDR2, per the germline V gene, are WSHSY and SAAADI. The cysteine opens and the phenylalanine closes a CDR3 of 13 amino acids. The DNA shown is the 39-base CDR3, in frame from base 1. TCRdb records Illumina HiSeq 2500 as the sequencer. Quantitative 5'-RACE with molecular barcodes was used to prepare TCR beta libraries. Under the source paper's analysis protocol: A new computational method based on a probabilistic model of VDJ rearrangement was used to identify disease-linked TCR variants. TCRdb reran the public reads through fastp at Q25 and MiXCR, keeping productive beta chains. Identical CDR3 protein sequences are pooled into one entry, listed with their most common genes and DNA. None of the V and J calls come from the authors' own analysis; TCRdb made them. The sample records 450,000 or so distinct CDR3 sequences, approximately 26% of which are singletons. The leading ten clones occupy 0.89% of the sample.

What was sequenced was blood, either unsorted or a sorted T cell fraction (not recorded which). The TCR sequence derives from a male donor with ankylosing spondylitis. The sequence joins TRBV10-2 to TRBJ2-7; a weak D assignment points to TRBD2 (6 bases agree). The CDR3 here reads CASRPNDGSKQYF. Here is the DNA: TGCGCCAGCAGACCCAATGACGGGAGTAAGCAGTACTTC.